This T cell receptor (beta chain) derives from a study of CD4 T cells in relation to SARS-CoV-2 and coronaviruses (dated by TCRdb to about 2021). In the study overall: In the ViraFEST assay, PBMCs were cultured with antigen for nine to ten days, after which TCR beta CDR3s were sequenced to identify clonal expansions specific to the antigen. The negative reference condition was either a culture with an HIV-1 Nef peptide pool or a culture with no peptide. Using patient-derived lymphoblastoid cell lines, the shared crossreactive spike epitopes were mapped to their HLA restriction. Memory CD4+ T cell crossreactivity between SARS-CoV-2 and common cold coronavirus spike proteins was assessed at the TCR clonotype level in the study. The Adaptive Biotechnologies TCR-sequencing kit was used to sequence samples from a few pre-COVID donors and the naive versus memory experiments, whereas other data were Illumina-based. Expansion assays from other donors in the study were sequenced with a different, Illumina-based TCR-beta assay. Paper-wide results and their limitations: Small numbers of patients and of tested TCRs limited the study. Because no donor provided both pre-pandemic and post-infection samples, tracing the source of pre-existing responses was limited. Approximately 69% of donors had memory CD4+ clonotypes that crossrecognized SARS-CoV-2 and at least one common cold coronavirus spike. Because the crossreactivity analysis focused on spike protein, crossreactivity against other viral proteins was not assessed. Compared with monoreactive clones, crossreactive clones had significantly weaker SARS-CoV-2-driven expansion, a result consistent with antigenic imprinting.

Cut back by 6 bases and 4 bases, the V and J ends lie 7 bases apart. The CDR3 starts with the cysteine, ends with the phenylalanine, and has 12 residues. Only the CDR3 region is kept as DNA, spanning 36 bases read in frame from base 1. Per the germline V gene, MNHEY is the CDR1 and SVGEGT is the CDR2. On this clone itself: No cognate antigen has been identified for it. Base qualities are missing; no much larger clone stands one base away.

CD4+ T cells from unexposed donors were collected before the COVID-19 pandemic (2011-2018). After around 10 days of culture, CD4+ T cells were isolated with the EasySep CD4+ T cell isolation kit. Unexposed donor CD4+ T cells were tested for reactivity to SARS-CoV-2 S and N and four common cold coronavirus spike pools, as cell number allowed. Each well held 1.5 million to 2.5 million PBMCs cultured in IMDM containing roughly 5.2% human AB serum and roughly 10 IU/ml IL-2. Half of the culture medium was replaced with fresh IL-2-containing medium on days 3 and 7. In general, triplicate replicate wells were used for every peptide culture condition. The leukapheresis product for the unexposed donors was obtained through commercial purchase. Ficoll-Paque PLUS gradient centrifugation was used to isolate PBMCs from leukapheresis product or whole blood. PBMCs were either used fresh in the expansion assay or cryopreserved at -140 degrees C. The QIAamp Micro DNA Kit was used to extract genomic DNA from the CD4+ T cells.

The library relied on the immunoSEQ multiplex PCR assay. The paper's processing steps were these. During preprocessing, nonproductive sequences were discarded, as were any CDR3s that did not begin with C, did not end with F or W, or were shorter than 7 amino acids. The MANAFEST web app identified antigen-specific clonotypes based on expansion compared with the reference and other culture wells. To be counted as positive, a clone had to show significant expansion compared with the reference culture, at an FDR below 0.05, in 2 of 3 replicate wells. For a clone to be considered positive, significant expansion relative to all other tandem wells and an odds ratio above 5 were also required. CDR3 homology was quantified as pairwise Levenshtein distance, calculated with the stringdist R package after three terminal residues were trimmed from each end. TCRdb took over this immuneACCESS table, retaining in-frame rearrangements with V and J assigned. Such tables are incomplete; in checked studies, under half of the missing clones stem from an unresolved V gene, and the remainder is unexplained. V and J calls and clone size are as listed in that table; D and trimming were resolved from the DNA. The sample table shows about 22,000 clones, and approximately 82% are seen once. The ten largest clones represent 17% of the sample.

The sequence joins TRBV6-2 or TRBV6-3 to TRBJ1-5; a confident D gene designation cannot be given. Sequenced: CD4+ T cells from PBMCs, cultured in vitro. This clonotype was obtained from a human donor in good health. This receptor has the CDR3 CASSRLNQPQHF. The DNA is TGTGCCAGCAGCAGGTTAAATCAGCCCCAGCATTTT.